This T cell receptor beta chain came from a study of T cell repertoires in cytomegalovirus infection. Looking at the study overall: Based on public TCR beta signatures, there were indications of CMV infection and of a matching HLA type.

One entry per CDR3 protein results from TCRdb running MiXCR on the reads. This table holds about 920,000 distinct CDR3 sequences, less than 35% found once. Germline V gene sequence: CDR1 SEHNR, CDR2 FQNEAQ (reference sequence). V lost 3 bases and J lost 2, with 10 bases in between. This CDR3 is built from 14 residues. General study points: CMV carriers with the relevant HLA were identified by cumulative public TCR beta family frequency.

This clonotype was counted ten times or more. The antigen is unknown. The sample was cultured CD8+ T cells from PBMCs, taken from culture after CMV antigen stimulation. This receptor was taken from a human donor in good health (CMV status not recorded). Some clones in this sample may be carry-over from other donors' samples. The V and J genes are TRBV7-9 and TRBJ1-2, with D perhaps matching TRBD1 (6 bases). The CDR3 nucleotides are TGTGCCAGCAGCTTGGGCCAGGGGAACTATGGCTACACCTTC. It yields the protein CASSLGQGNYGYTF.